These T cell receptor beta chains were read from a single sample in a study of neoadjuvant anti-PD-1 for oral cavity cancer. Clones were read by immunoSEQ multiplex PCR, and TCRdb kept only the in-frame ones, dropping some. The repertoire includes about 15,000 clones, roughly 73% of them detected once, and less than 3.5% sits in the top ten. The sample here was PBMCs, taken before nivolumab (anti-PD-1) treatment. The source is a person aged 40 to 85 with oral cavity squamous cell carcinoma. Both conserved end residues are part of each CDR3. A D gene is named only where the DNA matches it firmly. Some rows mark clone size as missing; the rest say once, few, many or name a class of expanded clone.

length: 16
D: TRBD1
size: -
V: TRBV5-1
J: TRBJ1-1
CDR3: CASSFGSGTGRSEAFF
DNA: TGCGCCAGCAGCTTCGGTTCCGGGACAGGGAGGTCTGAAGCTTTCTTT

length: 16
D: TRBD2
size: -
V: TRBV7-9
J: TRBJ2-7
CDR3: CASSLVVWGGSYEQYF
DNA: TGTGCCAGCAGCTTAGTAGTCTGGGGGGGATCCTACGAGCAGTACTTC

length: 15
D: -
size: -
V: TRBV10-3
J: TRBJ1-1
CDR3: CAISGTWGDGTEAFF
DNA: TGTGCCATCAGTGGAACTTGGGGTGATGGCACTGAAGCTTTCTTT

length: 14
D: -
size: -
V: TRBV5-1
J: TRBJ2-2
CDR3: CASSDTPNTGELFF
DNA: TGCGCCAGCAGTGACACGCCGAACACCGGGGAGCTGTTTTTT

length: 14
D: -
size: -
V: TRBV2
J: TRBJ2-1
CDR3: CAGMLETTYNEQFF
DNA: TGTGCCGGCATGCTAGAAACGACCTACAATGAGCAGTTCTTC

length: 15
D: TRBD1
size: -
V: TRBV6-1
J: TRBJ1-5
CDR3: CASSERQGSYQPQHF
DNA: TGTGCCAGCAGTGAAAGACAGGGTTCCTATCAGCCCCAGCATTTT

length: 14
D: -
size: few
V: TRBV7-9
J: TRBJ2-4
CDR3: CASRKQGAKNIQYF
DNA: TGTGCCAGCAGGAAACAGGGAGCCAAAAACATTCAGTACTTC

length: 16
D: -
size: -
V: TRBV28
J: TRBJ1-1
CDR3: CASSLPWDTRNTEAFF
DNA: TGTGCCAGCAGTTTACCGTGGGACACCAGGAACACTGAAGCTTTCTTT

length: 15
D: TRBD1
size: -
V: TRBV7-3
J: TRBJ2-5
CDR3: CASSPGTGHQETQYF
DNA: TGTGCCAGCAGCCCCGGGACAGGGCACCAAGAGACCCAGTACTTC

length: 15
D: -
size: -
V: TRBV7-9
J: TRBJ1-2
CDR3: CASSFSKDSLRGYTF
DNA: TGTGCCAGCAGCTTCTCCAAGGACAGCTTACGGGGCTACACCTTC

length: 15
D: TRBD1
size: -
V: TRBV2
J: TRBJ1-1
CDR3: CASSEWTGGDTEAFF
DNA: TGTGCCAGCAGTGAATGGACAGGGGGGGACACTGAAGCTTTCTTT

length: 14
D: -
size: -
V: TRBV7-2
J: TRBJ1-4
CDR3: CASSVGTAREKLFF
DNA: TGTGCCAGCAGCGTCGGGACGGCCAGGGAAAAACTGTTTTTT

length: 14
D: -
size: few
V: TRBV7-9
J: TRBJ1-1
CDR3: CASSHGRANTEAFF
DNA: TGTGCCAGCAGCCATGGCCGGGCGAACACTGAAGCTTTCTTT

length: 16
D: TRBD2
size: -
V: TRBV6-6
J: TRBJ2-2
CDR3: CACSRGSGGGTGELFF
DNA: TGTGCCTGCAGCAGAGGGAGCGGGGGAGGGACCGGGGAGCTGTTTTTT

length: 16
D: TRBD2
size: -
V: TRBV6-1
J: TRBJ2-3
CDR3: CASSGLASGRYDTQYF
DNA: TGTGCCAGCAGTGGATTGGCTAGCGGAAGATATGATACGCAGTATTTT

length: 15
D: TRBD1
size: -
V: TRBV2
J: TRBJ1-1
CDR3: CASSFLMTGATEAFF
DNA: TGTGCCAGCAGTTTCCTTATGACAGGGGCCACTGAAGCTTTCTTT

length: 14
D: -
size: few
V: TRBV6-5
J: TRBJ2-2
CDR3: CASSYSSPTGELFF
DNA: TGTGCCAGCAGTTACTCGAGCCCCACCGGGGAGCTGTTTTTT

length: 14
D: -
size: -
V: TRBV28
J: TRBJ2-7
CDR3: CASSFDQSGHEQYF
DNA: TGTGCCAGCAGTTTCGATCAATCGGGGCACGAGCAGTACTTC

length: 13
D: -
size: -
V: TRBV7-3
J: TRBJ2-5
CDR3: CASSLYGGETQYF
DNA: TGTGCCAGCAGCTTATACGGTGGGGAGACCCAGTACTTC

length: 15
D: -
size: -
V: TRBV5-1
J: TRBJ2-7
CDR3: CASSLLQALSYEQYF
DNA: TGCGCCAGCAGCTTGTTGCAGGCCCTCTCCTACGAGCAGTACTTC

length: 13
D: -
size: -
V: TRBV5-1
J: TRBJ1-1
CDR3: CASSLDGDHEAFF
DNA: TGCGCCAGCAGCTTGGATGGGGACCATGAAGCTTTCTTT

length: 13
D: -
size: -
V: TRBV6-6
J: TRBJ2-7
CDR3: CASSDQDRDEQYF
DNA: TGTGCCAGCAGCGATCAGGACCGCGACGAGCAGTACTTC

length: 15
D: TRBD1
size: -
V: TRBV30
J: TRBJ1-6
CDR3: CAWSGKTGVHSPLHF
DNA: TGTGCCTGGAGTGGAAAGACAGGGGTTCATTCACCCCTCCACTTT

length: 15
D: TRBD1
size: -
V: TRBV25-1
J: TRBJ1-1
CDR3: CASSGTGGGNTEAFF
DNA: TGTGCCAGCAGCGGGACAGGGGGAGGCAACACTGAAGCTTTCTTT

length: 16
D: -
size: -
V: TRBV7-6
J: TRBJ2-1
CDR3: CASSFSGTPSYNEQFF
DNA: TGTGCCAGCAGCTTTTCCGGGACACCCTCCTACAATGAGCAGTTCTTC